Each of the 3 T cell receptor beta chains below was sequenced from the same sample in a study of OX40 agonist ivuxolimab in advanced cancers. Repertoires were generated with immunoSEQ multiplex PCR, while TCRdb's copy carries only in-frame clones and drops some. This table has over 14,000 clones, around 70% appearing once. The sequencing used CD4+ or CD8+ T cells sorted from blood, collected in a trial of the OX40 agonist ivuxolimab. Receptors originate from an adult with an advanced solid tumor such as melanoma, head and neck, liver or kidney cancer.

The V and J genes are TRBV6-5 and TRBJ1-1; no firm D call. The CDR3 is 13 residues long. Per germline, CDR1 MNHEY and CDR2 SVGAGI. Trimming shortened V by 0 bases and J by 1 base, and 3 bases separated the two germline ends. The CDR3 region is CASSYSENTEAFF. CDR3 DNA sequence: TGTGCCAGCAGTTACTCGGAGAACACTGAAGCTTTCTTT.

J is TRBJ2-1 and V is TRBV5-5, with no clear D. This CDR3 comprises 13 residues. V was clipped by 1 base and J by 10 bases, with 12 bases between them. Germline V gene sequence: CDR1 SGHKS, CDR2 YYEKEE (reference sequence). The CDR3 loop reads CASSLIGVREQFF. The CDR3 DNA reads TGTGCCAGCAGCTTGATTGGGGTCCGGGAGCAGTTCTTC.

CDR3 loop: CASGQGTEAFF. The DNA for the CDR3 is TGTGCCAGCGGACAGGGCACTGAAGCTTTCTTT. V is TRBV6-1 and J is TRBJ1-1, with 8 positions matching TRBD1. The CDR3 extends over 11 amino acids. J gave up 4 bases and V 8 bases, and 0 bases lay outside the gene matches. The germline V gene has CDR1 MNHNS and CDR2 SASEGT.